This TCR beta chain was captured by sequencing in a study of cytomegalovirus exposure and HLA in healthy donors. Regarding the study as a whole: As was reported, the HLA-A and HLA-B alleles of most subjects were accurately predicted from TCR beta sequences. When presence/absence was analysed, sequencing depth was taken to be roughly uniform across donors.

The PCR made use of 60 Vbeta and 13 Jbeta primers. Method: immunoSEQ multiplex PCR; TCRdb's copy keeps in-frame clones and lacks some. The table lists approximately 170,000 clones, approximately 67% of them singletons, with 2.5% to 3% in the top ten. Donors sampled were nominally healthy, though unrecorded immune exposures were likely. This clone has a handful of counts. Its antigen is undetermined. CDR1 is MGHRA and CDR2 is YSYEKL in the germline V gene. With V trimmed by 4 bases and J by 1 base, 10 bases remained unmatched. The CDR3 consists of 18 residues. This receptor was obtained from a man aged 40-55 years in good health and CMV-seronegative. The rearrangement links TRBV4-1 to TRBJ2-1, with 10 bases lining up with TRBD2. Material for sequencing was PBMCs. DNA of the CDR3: TGCGCCAGCAGCCCTCTCGTGACTAGCGGGCTGTCCTACAATGAGCAGTTCTTC. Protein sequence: CASSPLVTSGLSYNEQFF.